What follows describes a single TCR beta chain. The data are from a study of T cells in tuberculosis. As for the study in general: IGRA-negative adolescents, IGRA-positive adolescents with latent tuberculosis and adults with active tuberculosis formed this South African cohort.

Assay used: immunoSEQ multiplex PCR; TCRdb lists only in-frame clones, some missing. The table has around 33,000 clones, roughly 93% seen once. Germline V gene lookup returns CDR1 MNHEY and CDR2 SMNVEV (reference sequence). This CDR3 comprises 14 residues. Trimming cost V 1 base and J 4 bases, with 8 bases left between them. Specified time point: new active TB diagnosis, blood taken before or within 7 days of starting treatment. The genes are TRBV27 and TRBJ1-5; a weak D match, TRBD1 (5 bases). The receptor comes from an adult with tuberculosis. Sequenced material: PBMCs, taken at tuberculosis diagnosis. The DNA for the CDR3 is TGTGCCAGCAGTTTATTTGCAGGGAATCAGCCCCAGCATTTT. Residues: CASSLFAGNQPQHF.